Listed below are T cell receptor beta chains from one sample, sequenced in a study of blood T cells in healthy people across ages. From the 5' RACE reads, TCRdb called clonotypes with MiXCR, one entry per CDR3 protein. Here the sample spans fewer than 1 million distinct CDR3 sequences, 40% to 50% being singletons. Input material: blood. The receptors derive from a man aged 55 to 69 in good health. Both conserved end residues are part of each CDR3. The order of the fields is J gene, clone size, D gene, V gene, CDR3 length, CDR3 protein, CDR3 DNA. The D gene is left open where the match is weak. Rows give clone size only sometimes, using once, few, many, or a class for an expanded clone.

j_call: TRBJ2-5
clone_size: .
d_call: .
v_call: TRBV20-1
cdr3_length: 12
cdr3_aa: CSARYNQETQYF
cdr3_nt: TGCAGTGCTAGGTATAATCAAGAGACCCAGTACTTC

j_call: TRBJ1-2
clone_size: .
d_call: .
v_call: TRBV3-1
cdr3_length: 16
cdr3_aa: CASSQDRRGVDYGYTF
cdr3_nt: TGTGCCAGCAGCCAAGATCGTCGGGGTGTCGACTATGGCTACACCTTC

j_call: TRBJ2-5
clone_size: .
d_call: TRBD1
v_call: TRBV29-1
cdr3_length: 14
cdr3_aa: CSARRDRGLETQYF
cdr3_nt: TGCAGCGCTCGACGGGACAGGGGGTTGGAGACCCAGTACTTC

j_call: TRBJ2-2
clone_size: .
d_call: .
v_call: TRBV7-8
cdr3_length: 17
cdr3_aa: CASSLVSGQGGTGELFF
cdr3_nt: TGTGCCAGCAGCTTAGTGTCTGGTCAGGGGGGCACCGGGGAGCTGTTTTTT

j_call: TRBJ2-3
clone_size: few
d_call: TRBD1
v_call: TRBV5-6
cdr3_length: 17
cdr3_aa: CASSLADRSRGTDTQYF
cdr3_nt: TGTGCCAGCAGCTTGGCGGACAGGTCCCGAGGCACAGATACGCAGTATTTT

j_call: TRBJ2-1
clone_size: many
d_call: TRBD2
v_call: TRBV9
cdr3_length: 15
cdr3_aa: CASRTTSGGLDEQFF
cdr3_nt: TGTGCCAGCAGAACTACTAGCGGGGGGTTGGATGAGCAGTTCTTC

j_call: TRBJ1-6
clone_size: .
d_call: .
v_call: TRBV18
cdr3_length: 14
cdr3_aa: CASSTSGDHSPLHF
cdr3_nt: TGTGCCAGCTCAACCTCAGGGGATCATTCACCCCTCCACTTT

j_call: TRBJ2-3
clone_size: .
d_call: .
v_call: TRBV7-9
cdr3_length: 12
cdr3_aa: CAISPGTDTQYF
cdr3_nt: TGTGCCATTTCTCCCGGCACAGATACGCAGTATTTT

j_call: TRBJ2-1
clone_size: many
d_call: TRBD1
v_call: TRBV20-1
cdr3_length: 12
cdr3_aa: CSASGQGNEQFF
cdr3_nt: TGCAGTGCTTCGGGACAGGGCAATGAGCAGTTCTTC

j_call: TRBJ2-7
clone_size: few
d_call: .
v_call: TRBV12-3/TRBV12-4
cdr3_length: 13
cdr3_aa: CASRVGVTYEQYF
cdr3_nt: TGTGCCAGCAGGGTGGGAGTTACCTACGAGCAGTACTTC

j_call: TRBJ1-2
clone_size: .
d_call: TRBD1
v_call: TRBV12-3/TRBV12-4
cdr3_length: 14
cdr3_aa: CASTRTGGGYGYTF
cdr3_nt: TGTGCCAGCACTCGTACAGGGGGCGGCTATGGCTACACCTTC

j_call: TRBJ2-1
clone_size: many
d_call: .
v_call: TRBV3-1
cdr3_length: 13
cdr3_aa: CASSRDLYNEQFF
cdr3_nt: TGTGCCAGCAGCCGGGACTTGTACAATGAGCAGTTCTTC

j_call: TRBJ2-7
clone_size: .
d_call: .
v_call: TRBV7-9
cdr3_length: 13
cdr3_aa: CASSLHRTYEQYF
cdr3_nt: TGTGCCAGCAGCTTACACAGGACCTACGAGCAGTACTTC

j_call: TRBJ2-3
clone_size: .
d_call: TRBD1
v_call: TRBV6-5
cdr3_length: 15
cdr3_aa: CASSPGTGGHDTQYF
cdr3_nt: TGTGCCAGCAGTCCCGGGACAGGGGGCCACGATACGCAGTATTTT

j_call: TRBJ1-2
clone_size: few
d_call: TRBD1
v_call: TRBV7-2
cdr3_length: 15
cdr3_aa: CASSLADRAQDGYTF
cdr3_nt: TGTGCCAGCAGCTTAGCTGACAGGGCGCAGGATGGCTACACCTTC

j_call: TRBJ2-7
clone_size: few
d_call: .
v_call: TRBV5-1
cdr3_length: 15
cdr3_aa: CASSPTGTRGYEQYF
cdr3_nt: TGCGCCAGCAGCCCGACCGGGACAAGGGGATACGAGCAGTACTTC

j_call: TRBJ1-2
clone_size: .
d_call: TRBD1
v_call: TRBV20-1
cdr3_length: 18
cdr3_aa: CSARERESTGGASSGYTF
cdr3_nt: TGCAGTGCTAGAGAGAGGGAGTCGACAGGGGGCGCGTCTAGTGGCTACACCTTC

j_call: TRBJ2-1
clone_size: .
d_call: .
v_call: TRBV7-9
cdr3_length: 15
cdr3_aa: CASSLVPSVHYEQFF
cdr3_nt: TGTGCCAGCAGCTTAGTCCCTTCGGTACACTATGAGCAGTTCTTC

j_call: TRBJ2-2
clone_size: .
d_call: TRBD2
v_call: TRBV20-1
cdr3_length: 16
cdr3_aa: CSASRLAGGGTGELFF
cdr3_nt: TGCAGTGCTTCCAGACTAGCGGGGGGAGGAACCGGGGAGCTGTTTTTT

j_call: TRBJ1-2
clone_size: .
d_call: TRBD1
v_call: TRBV29-1
cdr3_length: 14
cdr3_aa: CSVAPGTGNYGYTF
cdr3_nt: TGCAGCGTCGCCCCCGGGACAGGGAACTATGGCTACACCTTC

j_call: TRBJ1-6
clone_size: .
d_call: .
v_call: TRBV27
cdr3_length: 13
cdr3_aa: CASKTGINSPLHF
cdr3_nt: TGTGCCAGCAAAACCGGGATCAATTCACCCCTCCACTTT

j_call: TRBJ2-5
clone_size: few
d_call: .
v_call: TRBV27
cdr3_length: 13
cdr3_aa: CASSEQGAETQYF
cdr3_nt: TGTGCCAGCAGTGAGCAGGGCGCGGAGACCCAGTACTTC

j_call: TRBJ1-2
clone_size: .
d_call: .
v_call: TRBV28
cdr3_length: 11
cdr3_aa: CASLHVYGYTF
cdr3_nt: TGTGCCAGCTTACATGTCTATGGCTACACCTTC

j_call: TRBJ1-2
clone_size: few
d_call: TRBD1
v_call: TRBV6-5
cdr3_length: 15
cdr3_aa: CASSYSGDRGSGYTF
cdr3_nt: TGTGCCAGCAGTTACTCCGGGGACAGGGGCAGTGGCTACACCTTC

j_call: TRBJ2-3
clone_size: few
d_call: .
v_call: TRBV10-1
cdr3_length: 13
cdr3_aa: CASSKSHTDTQYF
cdr3_nt: TGCGCCAGCAGTAAGAGTCACACAGATACGCAGTATTTT